The rows below give T cell receptor beta chains drawn from one sample of a study of T cell responses to AZD1222 COVID-19 vaccine. The repertoire was sequenced with immunoSEQ multiplex PCR; TCRdb's copy has only in-frame clones and lacks some. In the table there are around 100,000 clones, approximately 90% of which are singletons. The sample consisted of peripheral blood, taken on day 0 of AZD1222 vaccination. Source of these receptors: an adult in good health. The CDR3 runs from the conserved cysteine through the conserved F or W. A D gene is named only where the DNA matches it firmly. Clone size is stated in some rows and not others, as once, few, many or a class when expanded.

d_gene	v_gene	j_gene	abundance	CDR3nt	CDR3aa
NA	TRBV9	TRBJ2-3	NA	TGTGCCAGCAGCGTAGGTGGGGGTAACACAGATACGCAGTATTTT	CASSVGGGNTDTQYF
TRBD2	TRBV5-4	TRBJ2-1	NA	TGTGCCAGCAGCTTATACCCGGGACTAGCGGGAGAGGATGAGCAGTTCTTC	CASSLYPGLAGEDEQFF
TRBD1	TRBV5-1	TRBJ2-7	NA	TGCGCCAGCAGCGTGGGACAGGGGGGCGACGAGCAGTACTTC	CASSVGQGGDEQYF
TRBD1	TRBV7-9	TRBJ1-2	NA	TGTGCCAGCAGCTTAGATGGGGACAGGAGTGTTTATGGCTACACCTTC	CASSLDGDRSVYGYTF
TRBD1	TRBV5-6	TRBJ1-2	NA	TGTGCCAGCAGCGCCGCGACAGGGGTAGGCTACACCTTC	CASSAATGVGYTF
TRBD2	TRBV4-3	TRBJ2-7	once	TGCGCCAGCAGCCCGACTAGCGGGAGTTCCTACGAGCAGTACTTC	CASSPTSGSSYEQYF
NA	TRBV6-5	TRBJ2-1	NA	TGTGCCAGCAGGAAGGGGGGGGGTAGCAATGAGCAGTTCTTC	CASRKGGGSNEQFF
TRBD2	TRBV5-1	TRBJ2-1	NA	TGCGCCAGCAGCTTGGTACCCAGCGGGGGGGCCAATGAGCAGTTCTTC	CASSLVPSGGANEQFF
NA	TRBV9	TRBJ1-1	NA	TGTGCCAGCAGCGTTACATCGGGTACTGAAGCTTTCTTT	CASSVTSGTEAFF
TRBD1	TRBV11-2	TRBJ2-7	NA	TGTGCCAGCAGCGTAACCGGGACAGGACCCTACGAGCAGTACTTC	CASSVTGTGPYEQYF
TRBD1	TRBV6-5	TRBJ2-3	once	TGTGCCAGCAGAACACCGGGACAGGGAGCCGATACGCAGTATTTT	CASRTPGQGADTQYF
NA	TRBV28	TRBJ2-7	few	TGTGCCAGCAGCCCCAGATGGGGAGACGAGCAGTACTTC	CASSPRWGDEQYF
NA	TRBV11-2	TRBJ1-2	few	TGTGCCAGCAGCATCCAACGGGACACAATCTTC	CASSIQRDTIF
TRBD2	TRBV6-2/TRBV6-3	TRBJ2-5	NA	TGTGCCAGCAGCCAACCGGGACTAGCGTTTGGCCCTCAGTACTTC	CASSQPGLAFGPQYF
TRBD2	TRBV4-1	TRBJ2-1	NA	TGCGCCAGCAGCCCCTCCACTAGCGGGAGAGGCAATGAGCAGTTCTTC	CASSPSTSGRGNEQFF
NA	TRBV15	TRBJ2-7	once	TGTGCCACCAGCAGCGTCCGGGCCGGGAGCGAGCAGTACTTC	CATSSVRAGSEQYF
NA	TRBV6-7	TRBJ2-3	NA	TGTGCCAGCAGCAATAGCACAGATACGCAGTATTTT	CASSNSTDTQYF
NA	TRBV7-9	TRBJ1-5	NA	TGTGCCAGCAGCTTAGGCAGTGGCCAGCCCCAGCATTTT	CASSLGSGQPQHF
TRBD2	TRBV7-3	TRBJ2-7	few	TGTGCCAGCAGCCCGACTAGCGGCTACGAGCAGTACTTC	CASSPTSGYEQYF
NA	TRBV11-2	TRBJ2-7	NA	TGTGCCAGCAGACAGCGGGCCGCGGGGGAGCAGTACTTC	CASRQRAAGEQYF
NA	TRBV5-1	TRBJ1-1	NA	TGCGCCACCTCCGGGGGTGTGGGCACTGAAGCTTTCTTT	CATSGGVGTEAFF
TRBD2	TRBV5-5	TRBJ2-3	NA	TGTGCCAGCAGCCCGACTAGCGGGAGTACTGATACGCAGTATTTT	CASSPTSGSTDTQYF
TRBD1	TRBV15	TRBJ1-2	few	TGTGCCACCAGCAGAGGAGGACAGGGGGCAATTGGGTATGGCTACACCTTC	CATSRGGQGAIGYGYTF
NA	TRBV4-3	TRBJ1-1	once	TGCGCCAGCAGCCAAGAGAGATTCCGCGGCACTGAAGCTTTCTTT	CASSQERFRGTEAFF
NA	TRBV5-6	TRBJ2-3	NA	TGTGCCAGCAGCTTAGGCAGCTACACAGATACGCAGTATTTT	CASSLGSYTDTQYF
TRBD1	TRBV4-2	TRBJ1-1	NA	TGTGCCAGCAGCCAAGATCTTCGGCCAGGGGGAGGTACTGAAGCTTTCTTT	CASSQDLRPGGGTEAFF
TRBD1	TRBV6-5	TRBJ1-6	NA	TGTGCCAGCAGTCGAATGGGACAGGGGAATTCACCCCTCCACTTT	CASSRMGQGNSPLHF
NA	TRBV2	TRBJ1-1	NA	TGTGCCAGCAGTAAGGGGACAATGGCCACTGAAGCTTTCTTT	CASSKGTMATEAFF
TRBD2	TRBV3-1/TRBV3-2	TRBJ2-7	NA	TGTGCCAGCAGTCCAACCCGGACTAGCGGGACCTACGAGCAGTACTTC	CASSPTRTSGTYEQYF
TRBD2	TRBV7-2	TRBJ2-7	NA	TGTGCCAGCAGCGCGGCCCTAGCGGGCACATCCTACGAGCAGTACTTC	CASSAALAGTSYEQYF
TRBD1	TRBV19	TRBJ2-5	NA	TGTGCCAGTAGTACCCGACAGGGTGAAGAGACCCAGTACTTC	CASSTRQGEETQYF
NA	TRBV18	TRBJ2-2	NA	TGTGCCAGCTCACCATATGGCACCGGGGAGCTGTTTTTT	CASSPYGTGELFF
NA	TRBV9	TRBJ1-3	NA	TGTGCCAGCAGCGAGGCGAGTAATGGAAACACCATATATTTT	CASSEASNGNTIYF
NA	TRBV18	TRBJ1-1	NA	TGTGCCAGCTCACCCACTGGGGGACGAGCTGAAGCTTTCTTT	CASSPTGGRAEAFF
NA	TRBV7-2	TRBJ1-1	NA	TGTGCCAGCAGCCCATCCGGAGGGCGGGGGAACACTGAAGCTTTCTTT	CASSPSGGRGNTEAFF
NA	TRBV2	TRBJ2-7	NA	TGTGCCAGCAGCCTGGACGTCTACGAGCAGTACTTC	CASSLDVYEQYF
NA	TRBV27	TRBJ1-5	NA	TGTGCCAGCAGTTTATGGGTAGGTCAGCCCCAGCATTTT	CASSLWVGQPQHF
NA	TRBV18	TRBJ2-2	NA	TGTGCCAGCTCACTTGCGGCTAGCAGCACCGGGGAGCTGTTTTTT	CASSLAASSTGELFF
NA	TRBV19	TRBJ1-1	once	TGTGCCAGTAGTATGGACAGCAGGAACACTGAAGCTTTCTTT	CASSMDSRNTEAFF